These 26 T cell receptor beta chains were all obtained from the same sample, sequenced in a study of CD8 T cells in ankylosing spondylitis. TCRdb recomputed calls from the 5' RACE reads with MiXCR, one row per CDR3 protein. The sample lists roughly 440,000 distinct CDR3 sequences, about a sixth seen once, with 1% in the top ten. For these TCRs, the target antigens are not known. Study conclusions and caveats: It appeared that ankylosing spondylitis blood was characterized by a TCR beta motif of eight highly homologous variants.

Sequencing used blood, either unsorted or a sorted T cell fraction (not recorded which). The receptors stem from a male donor with ankylosing spondylitis.

This clonotype showed up many times. The chain couples TRBV27 to TRBJ2-2; D remains unclear. V lost 6 bases to trimming and J lost 3 bases, with 11 bases between them. The length of the CDR3 is 14 residues. Germline V gene sequence: CDR1 MNHEY, CDR2 SMNVEV (reference sequence). DNA for the CDR3: TGTGCCAGCAGGAGAAAACCGGACACCGGGGAGCTGTTTTTT. Its translation: CASRRKPDTGELFF.

This clonotype was observed a handful of times. The CDR3 nucleotides are TGCAGTGCTAGCCCTCCGACCCAGAGCTCCTACGAGCAGTACTTC. Protein: CSASPPTQSSYEQYF. J is TRBJ2-7 and V is TRBV20-1; D ambiguous. The V and J ends lost 3 bases and 0 bases respectively, with 15 bases between them. This CDR3 contains 15 residues. Germline V gene data show CDR1 as DFQATT and CDR2 as SNEGSKA (reference sequence).

The chain couples TRBV19 to TRBJ2-1, with no clear D. Germline-derived CDR1 and CDR2 are LNHDA and SQIVND (reference sequence). This CDR3 is built from 19 residues. Trimming shortened V by 2 bases and J by 0 bases, and 20 bases separated the two germline ends. CDR3 protein: CASSISPSYGRSSYNEQFF. CDR3 nucleotide sequence: TGTGCCAGTAGTATATCCCCCTCGTACGGTAGAAGCTCCTACAATGAGCAGTTCTTC.

The genes are TRBV24-1 and TRBJ2-3; 8 nucleotides line up with TRBD2. V lost 7 bases to trimming and J lost 3 bases; unmatched junction nucleotides: 8. The CDR3 is 15 amino acids. Germline V CDR1 and CDR2: KGHDR, SFDVKD. The CDR3 DNA reads TGTGCCACCAGGAGCGGGGGCCGGAAGACAGATACGCAGTATTTT. As protein: CATRSGGRKTDTQYF.

The J gene is TRBJ1-3, the V gene TRBV10-3; TRBD1 matches 10 bases. Germline V gene lookup returns CDR1 ENHRY and CDR2 SYGVKD. The CDR3 contains 17 residues. V trimming: 0 bases; J trimming: 3 bases; junction bases outside the gene matches: 5. For the CDR3, the DNA is TGTGCCATCAGTGAGTCGGGGACAGGGGACTTTGGAAACACCATATATTTT. Translation gives CAISESGTGDFGNTIYF.

This clonotype was counted between two and nine times. V is TRBV20-1 and J is TRBJ2-3; possibly TRBD2 for D (6 bases). The CDR3 totals 15 residues. V lost 0 bases to trimming and J lost 3 bases, with 13 bases between them. The V gene's germline CDR1 is DFQATT and CDR2 SNEGSKA (reference sequence). DNA of the CDR3: TGCAGTGCTAGAGATAGAGGCGGGGTAACAGATACGCAGTATTTT. Its translation: CSARDRGGVTDTQYF.

This chain links TRBV4-3 with TRBJ2-5, with D perhaps given as TRBD1 or TRBD2 (5 bases each). The V end lost 1 base, the J end lost 5 bases, and 11 bases lay between the germline ends. Germline V gene lookup returns CDR1 LGHNA and CDR2 YSLEER. The CDR3 runs to 14 residues. The CDR3 protein is CASSQAGTWETQYF. CDR3 nucleotides: TGCGCCAGCAGCCAAGCGGGGACCTGGGAGACCCAGTACTTC.

The rearrangement links TRBV20-1 to TRBJ2-5; 8 bases fit TRBD2. Per the germline V gene, CDR1 is DFQATT and CDR2 is SNEGSKA (reference sequence). The V segment lost 7 bases and the J segment 5 bases; nucleotides outside the gene matches: 12. The CDR3 runs 14 residues. CDR3 sequence reads: CSVGYLSGAETQYF. CDR3 coding DNA: TGCAGTGTCGGATACCTTAGCGGGGCGGAGACCCAGTACTTC.

The chain links TRBV7-3 to TRBJ1-2; 7 bases map to TRBD1. Germline V gives CDR1 SGHTA, CDR2 FQGTGA. CDR3 size: 16 residues. Trimming removed 2 bases from V and 7 bases from J; junction bases left unmatched: 13. This CDR3 is CASSLFGTDPRGGYTF. In nucleotides, the CDR3 is TGTGCCAGCAGCTTATTTGGGACAGACCCTCGTGGTGGCTACACCTTC.

This clonotype was seen many times. The J gene is TRBJ2-2, the V gene TRBV7-3; D gene unclear. The ends were cut back, 6 bases at V and 3 bases at J, with 11 bases in the middle. This CDR3 region has 14 residues. In germline, CDR1 is SGHTA, CDR2 FQGTGA. DNA of the CDR3: TGTGCCAGCAGTTATGGGCGCGACACCGGGGAGCTGTTTTTT. Its protein is CASSYGRDTGELFF. The variable domain in full, completed from reference TRBV7-3 and TRBJ2-2, reads GAGVSQTPSNKVTEKGKYVELRCDPISGHTALYWYRQSLGQGPEFLIYFQGTGAADDSGLPNDRFFAVRPEGSVSTLKIQRTERGDSAVYLCASSYGRDTGELFFGEGSRLTVL.

CDR3: CSARPIQGVYGYTF. CDR3 coding DNA: TGCAGTGCTAGACCTATTCAGGGGGTCTATGGCTACACCTTC. The gene calls are TRBV20-1 and TRBJ1-2; 7 bases match TRBD1. Germline V lookup: CDR1 DFQATT, CDR2 SNEGSKA (reference sequence). CDR3 length: 14 residues. V dropped 2 bases and J dropped 4; count of bases not matched to a gene: 7.

The V call is TRBV7-2, the J call TRBJ1-2; 8 bases align to TRBD1. J gave up 4 bases and V 6 bases, and 7 bases lay outside the gene matches. CDR1 is SGHTA and CDR2 is FQGNSA in the germline V gene. This CDR3 spans 14 amino acids. The CDR3 here is CASSTDRGGYGYTF. CDR3 bases: TGTGCCAGCAGTACCGACAGGGGAGGCTATGGCTACACCTTC.

This clonotype has more than one count but fewer than ten. The V call is TRBV9, the J call TRBJ2-6; the D is unclear. Germline lookup yields CDR1 SGDLS and CDR2 YYNGEE. V lost 4 bases and J 0 bases, leaving 20 bases between the germline ends. The CDR3 sequence is 19 residues long. The CDR3 is CASSPHPTDVYSGANVLTF. The CDR3 DNA reads TGTGCCAGCAGCCCCCACCCCACGGACGTATACTCTGGGGCCAACGTCCTGACTTTC. The whole variable domain, filled in from reference TRBV9 and TRBJ2-6, reads DSGVTQTPKHLITATGQRVTLRCSPRSGDLSVYWYQQSLDQGLQFLIQYYNGEERAKGNILERFSAQQFPDLHSELNLSSLELGDSALYFCASSPHPTDVYSGANVLTFGAGSRLTVL.

This clonotype occurred a few times. This chain connects TRBV5-1 to TRBJ1-2, with D perhaps matching TRBD1 (5 bases). Germline CDR1 reads SGHRS; CDR2 reads YFSETQ. This CDR3 spans 14 amino acids. V was cut by 4 bases and J by 7 bases, with 17 bases left in between. The CDR3 region is CASSEPRGASGYTF. The CDR3 coding sequence is TGCGCCAGCAGCGAACCTAGGGGCGCGAGTGGCTACACCTTC.

This clonotype occurred many times. The chain is built from TRBV7-2 and TRBJ2-1; 8 bases are a match to TRBD2. Per germline, CDR1 SGHTA and CDR2 FQGNSA. The length of the CDR3 is 14 residues. Germline trimming cut 5 bases from V and 2 bases from J; bases unmatched to any gene: 2. The CDR3 nucleotides read TGTGCCAGCAGCGAACTAGCGGCCTACAATGAGCAGTTCTTC. Translation: CASSELAAYNEQFF.

This clonotype was detected ten times or more. The junction departs from germline at one end; a sequencing error may be responsible. This chain joins TRBV12-3 or TRBV12-4 and TRBJ2-2; 10 nucleotides line up with TRBD2. This CDR3 is built from 17 residues. The CDR3 spells CASSLAGAATNTGELFF. The CDR3 DNA reads TGTGCCAGCAGTCTAGCGGGGGCCGCTACGAACACCGGGGAGCTGTTTTTT.

The chain links TRBV20-1 to TRBJ1-2; 7 nucleotides align to TRBD1. With 5 bases clipped from V and 3 bases from J, the junction kept 3 bases outside the gene matches. Germline-derived CDR1 and CDR2 are DFQATT and SNEGSKA (reference sequence). This CDR3 comprises 12 residues. The DNA of the CDR3 is TGCAGTGCTCCCCAGGGGGACTATGGCTACACCTTC. Protein sequence: CSAPQGDYGYTF.

This rearrangement joins TRBV20-1 to TRBJ2-7, with no clear D. V lost 3 bases and J lost 2, with 14 bases in between. The CDR3 loop spans 14 amino acids. CDR1 is DFQATT, CDR2 SNEGSKA, per germline (reference sequence). The chain's CDR3 is CSARGLGFTYEQYF. The CDR3 DNA reads as TGCAGTGCTAGGGGTCTGGGATTCACCTACGAGCAGTACTTC.

There are a few counts of this clonotype. This rearrangement joins TRBV20-1 to TRBJ2-5; D might be TRBD2 (6 bases). Trimming cost V 1 base and J 5 bases, with 14 bases left between them. This CDR3 has 14 residues. The germline CDR1 and CDR2 sequences are DFQATT and SNEGSKA (reference sequence). CDR3 nucleotides: TGCAGTGCTAGAGCCATAGCGGCCGTGGAGACCCAGTACTTC. This gives the protein CSARAIAAVETQYF.

This clonotype has just a few counts. The V call is TRBV5-1, the J call TRBJ2-1; 7 bases map to TRBD2. CDR3 length: 16 residues. The V gene end was trimmed by 5 bases and the J gene end by 0 bases; junction bases not matched to a gene: 8. CDR1 is SGHRS and CDR2 is YFSETQ in the germline V gene. The CDR3 here is CASSRGLPLSYNEQFF. The DNA for the CDR3 is TGCGCCAGCAGTCGGGGACTACCTCTCTCCTACAATGAGCAGTTCTTC.

The sample holds a few counts of this clonotype. This rearrangement joins TRBV5-1 to TRBJ2-2, with TRBD2 matching over 11 bases. The CDR3 covers 18 residues. After removal of 7 bases from V and 2 bases from J, the junction contained 13 bases not matched to a gene. Per the germline V gene, CDR1 is SGHRS and CDR2 is YFSETQ. CDR3: CASRKELAGALNTGELFF. CDR3 coding DNA: TGCGCCAGCCGCAAAGAACTAGCGGGGGCCCTCAACACCGGGGAGCTGTTTTTT. The variable domain in full, with the rest retrieved from reference TRBV5-1 and TRBJ2-2, is KAGVTQTPRYLIKTRGQQVTLSCSPISGHRSVSWYQQTPGQGLQFLFEYFSETQRNKGNFPGRFSGRQFSNSRSEMNVSTLELGDSALYLCASRKELAGALNTGELFFGEGSRLTVL.

The rearrangement uses TRBV6-2 or TRBV6-3 and TRBJ1-5; D is perhaps TRBD1 (6 bases). The CDR3 is 15 amino acids. Per germline, CDR1 MNHEY and CDR2 SVGEGT. The germline V and J ends were trimmed by 0 bases and 4 bases, with 10 bases remaining between them. CDR3 loop: CASSYSRQGNQPQHF. The CDR3, as DNA: TGTGCCAGCAGTTACTCCAGGCAGGGGAATCAGCCCCAGCATTTT.

V usage is TRBV5-1 and J usage is TRBJ2-5, with TRBD1 matching over 9 bases. The CDR3 extends over 15 amino acids. Germline V gene data show CDR1 as SGHRS and CDR2 as YFSETQ. Losses at the gene ends were 2 bases for V and 2 bases for J; bases not matched to a gene: 4. The CDR3 is CASSFSDRGQETQYF. DNA for the CDR3: TGCGCCAGCAGCTTTTCCGACAGGGGGCAAGAGACCCAGTACTTC.

This clonotype was found a few times. The chain is built from TRBV5-1 and TRBJ2-1, with TRBD2 matching over 8 bases. V lost 4 bases and J lost 9; bases outside the gene matches: 12. The CDR3 covers 15 residues. CDR1 and CDR2 (germline): SGHRS, YFSETQ. CDR3 region: CASSPGVAGTGEQFF. Here the CDR3 DNA reads TGCGCCAGCAGCCCTGGGGTAGCGGGGACGGGTGAGCAGTTCTTC.

The sample holds many counts of this clonotype. The chain couples TRBV20-1 to TRBJ2-5, with TRBD2 matching over 8 bases. Germline CDR1 and CDR2: DFQATT and SNEGSKA (reference sequence). The CDR3 is made up of 15 amino acids. V lost 3 bases to trimming and J lost 1 base; unmatched junction nucleotides: 7. This chain's CDR3 is CSASFLAGSQETQYF. CDR3 bases: TGCAGTGCTAGTTTCTTAGCGGGGAGCCAAGAGACCCAGTACTTC.

The rearrangement joins TRBV6-1 to TRBJ2-7; D is possibly TRBD1 (6 bases). This CDR3 is 16 amino acids long. The V end lost 5 bases, the J end lost 4 bases, and 21 bases lay between the germline ends. CDR1 MNHNS and CDR2 SASEGT come from the germline V gene. As DNA, the CDR3 is TGTGCCAGCAGTAGGATTCCCGGGACAAATCTGTACGAGCAGTACTTC. As protein: CASSRIPGTNLYEQYF.